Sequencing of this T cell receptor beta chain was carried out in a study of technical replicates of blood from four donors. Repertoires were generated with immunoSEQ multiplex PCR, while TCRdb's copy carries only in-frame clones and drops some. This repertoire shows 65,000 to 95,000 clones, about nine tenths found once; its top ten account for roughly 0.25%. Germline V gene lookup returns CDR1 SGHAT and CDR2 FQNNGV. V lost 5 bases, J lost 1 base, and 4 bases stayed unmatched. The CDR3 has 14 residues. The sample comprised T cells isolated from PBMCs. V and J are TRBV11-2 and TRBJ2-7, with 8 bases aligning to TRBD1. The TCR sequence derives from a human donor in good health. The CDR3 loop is CASSQDRASYEQYF. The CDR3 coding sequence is TGTGCCAGCAGCCAGGACAGGGCGTCCTACGAGCAGTACTTC.